Below, 8 T cell receptor beta chains from the same sample are listed, as sequenced in a study of CD8 T cells in ankylosing spondylitis. MiXCR was run by TCRdb on the 5' RACE reads, yielding one entry per CDR3 protein. The sample carries some 840,000 distinct CDR3 sequences, over 9.5% recorded once. Findings and caveats of the study: A motif in TCR beta, a set of under 10 highly homologous variants, appeared characteristic of ankylosing spondylitis blood.

The antigens of these receptors remain unknown. Specimen: blood, either unsorted or a sorted T cell fraction (not recorded which). The receptors shown here come from a male donor with ankylosing spondylitis.

This clonotype was found a few times. The chain carries TRBV15 and TRBJ1-2; no firm D call. This CDR3 region has 14 residues. Trimming took off 3 bases at V and 3 bases at J, with 11 bases between the two ends. Germline CDR1 reads LNHNV; CDR2 reads YYDKDF (reference sequence). CDR3 residues: CATSSQGYDYGYTF. CDR3 in DNA: TGTGCCACCAGCAGTCAAGGGTATGACTATGGCTACACCTTC.

The chain has TRBV27 and TRBJ2-3; perhaps TRBD2 as D (6 bases). Germline CDR1 and CDR2: MNHEY and SMNVEV (reference sequence). Trimming took 5 bases from V and 2 from J, leaving 14 bases between them. This CDR3 has 15 residues. This CDR3 is CASSREWGFTDTQYF. Written as DNA, the CDR3 is TGTGCCAGCAGTCGGGAGTGGGGATTCACAGATACGCAGTATTTT.

The chain combines TRBV18 with TRBJ2-7; 9 positions match TRBD1. The CDR3 is 14 amino acids. Germline assignment: CDR1 KGHSH and CDR2 LQKENI. V was clipped by 3 bases and J by 5 bases; unmatched bases: 5. In DNA, the CDR3 is TGTGCCAGCTCACCTGGGACAGGGTTGGACGAGCAGTACTTC. Protein product: CASSPGTGLDEQYF.

This clonotype was seen a handful of times. This sequence joins TRBV11-2 and TRBJ2-7; D unresolved. V lost 1 base to trimming and J lost 2 bases, with 12 bases between them. Germline CDR1 reads SGHAT; CDR2 reads FQNNGV. This CDR3 comprises 15 residues. The CDR3 loop reads CASSLGLPSPYEQYF. In DNA form, the CDR3 reads TGTGCCAGCAGCTTAGGTCTCCCGTCACCCTACGAGCAGTACTTC.

This clonotype has just a few counts. V and J are TRBV20-1 and TRBJ1-1; no firm D call. The CDR3 totals 14 residues. Germline V gene data show CDR1 as DFQATT and CDR2 as SNEGSKA (reference sequence). Trimming left V 0 bases short and J 2 bases short, with 10 bases between. The CDR3 DNA is TGCAGTGCTAGAGATGTACGGGAAAACACTGAAGCTTTCTTT. It yields the protein CSARDVRENTEAFF.

This clonotype showed up just a few times. The CDR3 is CASSPSKTGGMVNEQFF. The DNA of the CDR3 is TGTGCCAGCAGCCCTTCTAAGACGGGAGGGATGGTCAATGAGCAGTTCTTC. This chain connects TRBV7-9 to TRBJ2-1, with TRBD2 matching 8 bases. The CDR3 runs to 17 residues. Germline V gives CDR1 SEHNR, CDR2 FQNEAQ (reference sequence). After removal of 5 bases from V and 6 bases from J, the junction contained 15 bases not matched to a gene.

This clonotype was counted between two and nine times. The chain combines TRBV20-1 with TRBJ2-7; D not certain. The germline V and J ends were trimmed by 3 bases and 6 bases, with 18 bases remaining between them. This CDR3 has 14 residues. CDR1 DFQATT and CDR2 SNEGSKA come from the germline V gene (reference sequence). CDR3 amino acids: CSARSPGDVTEQYF. For the CDR3, the DNA is TGCAGTGCTAGGTCCCCCGGAGACGTCACCGAGCAGTACTTC.

The rearrangement links TRBV7-9 to TRBJ2-5; 10 nucleotides agree with TRBD2. The CDR3 is 15 residues long. CDR1 and CDR2 from the germline V gene are SEHNR and FQNEAQ (reference sequence). V was clipped by 5 bases and J by 5 bases; unmatched bases: 8. CDR3 sequence: CASSQLAGGGETQYF. CDR3 DNA: TGTGCCAGCAGCCAGTTAGCGGGAGGCGGGGAGACCCAGTACTTC. The full variable domain, in which reference TRBV7-9 and TRBJ2-5 provide the parts outside the CDR3, is DTGVSQNPRHKITKRGQNVTFRCDPISEHNRLYWYRQTLGQGPEFLTYFQNEAQLEKSRLLSDRFSAERPKGSFSTLEIQRTEQGDSAMYLCASSQLAGGGETQYFGPGTRLLVL.